The 27 T cell receptor beta chains reported below all come from one sample, sequenced in a study of blood T cell repertoires in COVID-19. Produced via immunoSEQ multiplex PCR; TCRdb's table is partial and in-frame only. The sample holds roughly 220,000 clones, 80% to 90% seen once. The sample comprised peripheral blood. Every receptor here comes from a young man who had recovered from COVID-19.

The chain couples TRBV4-3 to TRBJ2-1, with 10 positions matching TRBD2. Germline values: CDR1 LGHNA, CDR2 YSLEER. V gave up 5 bases and J gave up 7 bases; unmatched junction bases: 5. This CDR3 spans 14 amino acids. In DNA form, the CDR3 reads TGCGCCAGCAGCTGGGGGACTAGCGATAATGAGCAGTTCTTC. Translation gives CASSWGTSDNEQFF.

The CDR3: CASSLEAVGQSEQYF. CDR3 DNA sequence: TGTGCCAGCAGCCTCGAAGCTGTGGGCCAGAGCGAGCAGTACTTC. The J gene is TRBJ2-7, the V gene TRBV11-3; no clear D gene. Germline lookup yields CDR1 SGHNT and CDR2 YENEEA. Trimming cost V 5 bases and J 6 bases, with 20 bases left between them. The CDR3 is 15 amino acids.

The chain joins TRBV19 to TRBJ2-3; TRBD2 agrees at 10 bases. The V segment lost 9 bases and the J segment 1 base; nucleotides outside the gene matches: 13. Per the germline V gene, CDR1 is LNHDA and CDR2 is SQIVND (reference sequence). This CDR3 is 17 amino acids long. CDR3 sequence (DNA): TGTGCCAGCAAACTAGCGGGGAGTTTAATGGGCACAGATACGCAGTATTTT. Translating it yields CASKLAGSLMGTDTQYF.

This sequence joins TRBV4-2 and TRBJ1-3; the match to TRBD1 covers 8 bases. V shed 0 bases, J shed 4 bases, and the junction held 8 bases outside the gene matches. Per the germline V gene, CDR1 is LGHNA and CDR2 is YNFKEQ. The CDR3 has 17 residues. The chain's CDR3 is CASSQDFIDRGGNTIYF. The CDR3 coding sequence is TGTGCCAGCAGCCAAGACTTCATAGACAGGGGAGGAAACACCATATATTTT.

The chain carries TRBV4-1 and TRBJ1-6, with D perhaps matching TRBD1 (6 bases). V shed 3 bases and J shed 4 bases, with 10 bases lying between them. From germline, CDR1 is MGHRA and CDR2 YSYEKL. The CDR3 consists of 15 residues. The CDR3 spells CASSQDGQYNSPLHF. The DNA of the CDR3 is TGCGCCAGCAGCCAGGACGGACAGTATAATTCACCCCTCCACTTT.

The gene calls are TRBV7-2 and TRBJ1-2; 11 positions agree with TRBD1. CDR1 SGHTA and CDR2 FQGNSA come from the germline V gene. CDR3 length: 15 residues. The trim removed 9 bases at V and 3 bases at J, leaving 9 bases unmatched. The CDR3 bases are TGTGCCAGTCACGCGGACAGGGGGCGCGACTATGGCTACACCTTC. It is translated as CASHADRGRDYGYTF.

The chain uses TRBV30 and TRBJ2-7, with 8 positions matching TRBD1. This CDR3 has 13 amino acids. Germline V gene sequence: CDR1 GTSNPN, CDR2 SVGIG (reference sequence). J was trimmed by 5 bases and V by 5 bases; bases with no gene match: 8. The DNA of the CDR3 is TGTGCCTGGGGAAAGAGGACAGGGAACGAGCAGTACTTC. It yields the protein CAWGKRTGNEQYF.

The rearrangement uses TRBV5-6 and TRBJ2-3; weak D call: TRBD2 (6 bases). This CDR3 is 17 amino acids long. The V gene's germline CDR1 is SGHDT and CDR2 YYEEEE. V lost 7 bases to trimming and J lost 2 bases, with 23 bases between them. The CDR3 loop is CASGLLRLGGFTDTQYF. CDR3 bases: TGTGCCAGCGGATTACTACGCCTGGGGGGATTCACAGATACGCAGTATTTT.

This rearrangement joins TRBV18 to TRBJ2-3, with 13 bases matching TRBD2. This CDR3 spans 17 amino acids. Germline CDR1 KGHSH, CDR2 LQKENI. V lost 1 base, J lost 2 bases, and 3 bases stayed unmatched. CDR3 in amino acids: CASSPRLAGGLTDTQYF. The DNA for the CDR3 is TGTGCCAGCTCACCACGACTAGCGGGGGGCCTCACAGATACGCAGTATTTT.

This clone was counted between two and nine times. The V gene is TRBV6-2 or TRBV6-3, the J gene TRBJ2-1; 8 bases map to TRBD1. From germline, CDR1 is MNHEY and CDR2 SVGEGT. V shed 5 bases and J 9 bases; nucleotides not matched to a gene: 6. This CDR3 has 13 amino acids. CDR3 region: CASSRLGQGEQFF. CDR3 in DNA: TGTGCCAGCAGTCGACTAGGACAGGGTGAGCAGTTCTTC.

The chain links TRBV11-2 to TRBJ2-3, with D possibly being TRBD1 (5 bases). Germline values: CDR1 SGHAT, CDR2 FQNNGV. Trimming left V 3 bases short and J 3 bases short, with 13 bases between. CDR3 length equals 15 residues. Written as DNA, the CDR3 is TGTGCCAGCAGCTTCGTGGGGCAGGGTACAGATACGCAGTATTTT. Its protein is CASSFVGQGTDTQYF.

This clone was recorded once. The chain uses TRBV4-3 and TRBJ1-2; TRBD1 might be the D (6 bases). Trimming removed 2 bases at V and 8 bases at J, with 15 bases between. Germline CDR1 LGHNA, CDR2 YSLEER. The CDR3 runs to 14 residues. This CDR3 reads CASSQQTGGGGYTF. The CDR3 DNA reads TGCGCCAGCAGCCAACAGACAGGAGGCGGGGGCTACACCTTC.

The chain has TRBV7-6 and TRBJ2-3; 8 bases fit TRBD2. The CDR3 is made up of 18 amino acids. The ends lost 2 bases at V and 5 bases at J; junction bases unmatched: 15. Germline values: CDR1 SGHVS, CDR2 FNYEAQ. CDR3 loop: CASSLSALRGASQDTQYF. In nucleotides, the CDR3 is TGTGCCAGCAGCTTAAGCGCCCTGCGGGGGGCTTCTCAAGATACGCAGTATTTT.

The chain uses TRBV6-5 and TRBJ1-2; a weak D match, TRBD1 (6 bases). The CDR3 is made up of 14 amino acids. The germline V and J ends were trimmed by 4 bases and 4 bases, with 13 bases remaining between them. CDR1 MNHEY and CDR2 SVGAGI come from the germline V gene. The CDR3 DNA follows: TGTGCCAGCAGTTCTAACAGGGTGGCCTATGGCTACACCTTC. Its protein product is CASSSNRVAYGYTF.

The chain uses TRBV12-3 or TRBV12-4 and TRBJ2-7, with 9 bases fitting TRBD1. After removal of 6 bases from V and 5 bases from J, the junction contained 2 bases not matched to a gene. The CDR3 is 12 residues long. The CDR3 reads CASRRTGDEQYF. Here the CDR3 DNA reads TGTGCCAGCAGAAGGACAGGGGACGAGCAGTACTTC.

This clone was observed a single time. V usage is TRBV6-6 and J usage is TRBJ1-2; 7 bases match TRBD1. Unmatched junction bases numbered 8, after V lost 6 bases and J lost 4 bases. The CDR3 covers 14 residues. Germline values: CDR1 MNHNY, CDR2 SVGAGI (reference sequence). The CDR3 DNA is TGTGCCAGCAGGGCCTCCGGGACAGTCTATGGCTACACCTTC. It specifies CASRASGTVYGYTF.

The genes are TRBV4-1 and TRBJ1-1; D not certain. CDR1 is MGHRA and CDR2 is YSYEKL in the germline V gene. Trimming removed 1 base at V and 4 bases at J, with 22 bases between. The CDR3 sequence is 18 residues long. The CDR3 sequence is CASSQVFGREGVSTEAFF. The CDR3 nucleotides read TGCGCCAGCAGCCAAGTATTTGGGAGGGAGGGAGTGAGCACTGAAGCTTTCTTT.

The V call is TRBV27, the J call TRBJ2-3; 9 bases match TRBD2. CDR3 length equals 15 residues. Germline-derived CDR1 and CDR2 are MNHEY and SMNVEV (reference sequence). V lost 5 bases and J lost 3; bases outside the gene matches: 6. The CDR3, as DNA: TGTGCCAGCAGTACCGGGACTAGCTCAACAGATACGCAGTATTTT. Its protein is CASSTGTSSTDTQYF.

J is TRBJ2-3 and V is TRBV7-2, with a tentative D call TRBD2 (5 bases). V dropped 5 bases and J dropped 6 bases, with 12 bases sitting between them. There are 13 residues in the CDR3. From germline, CDR1 is SGHTA and CDR2 FQGNSA. CDR3 protein: CASSIGLPDTQYF. CDR3 in DNA: TGTGCCAGCAGCATCGGACTGCCGGATACGCAGTATTTT.

V and J are TRBV5-8 and TRBJ2-7; tentative D call: TRBD2 (7 bases). The CDR3 runs 17 residues. Trimming took 4 bases from V and 0 from J, leaving 20 bases between them. Germline V gene sequence: CDR1 SGHTS, CDR2 YDEGEE. CDR3: CASSPGRGRGYSYEQYF. CDR3 sequence (DNA): TGTGCCAGCAGCCCGGGGCGGGGGCGGGGCTACTCCTACGAGCAGTACTTC. Complete variable domain (other parts from reference TRBV5-8 and TRBJ2-7): EAGVTQSPTHLIKTRGQQATLRCSPISGHTSVYWYQQALGLGLQFLLWYDEGEERNRGNFPPRFSGRQFPNYSSELNVNALELEDSALYLCASSPGRGRGYSYEQYFGPGTRLTVT.

J is TRBJ2-3 and V is TRBV7-2; D remains ambiguous. V dropped 1 base and J dropped 2 bases, with 7 bases sitting between them. The germline V gene encodes CDR1 SGHTA and CDR2 FQGNSA. The CDR3 contains 14 residues. The CDR3 region has the DNA TGTGCCAGCAGCTTAGGTCGTGTCACAGATACGCAGTATTTT. It codes for CASSLGRVTDTQYF.

V usage is TRBV5-4 and J usage is TRBJ2-4, with 13 positions matching TRBD2. Germline lookup yields CDR1 SGHNT and CDR2 YYREEE (reference sequence). The J segment lost 0 bases and the V segment lost 5 bases, leaving 5 bases of the junction unmatched. The CDR3 has 17 residues. This CDR3 is CASSGLAGEGAKNIQYF. The CDR3, as DNA: TGTGCCAGCAGTGGACTAGCGGGGGAAGGAGCCAAAAACATTCAGTACTTC. The full variable domain, completed using reference TRBV5-4 and TRBJ2-4, is ETGVTQSPTHLIKTRGQQVTLRCSSQSGHNTVSWYQQALGQGPQFIFQYYREEENGRGNFPPRFSGLQFPNYSSELNVNALELDDSALYLCASSGLAGEGAKNIQYFGAGTRLSVL.

The rearrangement links TRBV24-1 to TRBJ1-2; maybe TRBD1 (6 bases). Deletions cut 7 bases from V and 5 bases from J, with 13 bases between. The CDR3 is made up of 13 amino acids. Germline-derived CDR1 and CDR2 are KGHDR and SFDVKD. The DNA of the CDR3 is TGTGCCACCAGGTCAGGGGATCGGTATGGCTACACCTTC. Its translation is CATRSGDRYGYTF.

V usage is TRBV10-3 and J usage is TRBJ2-2; 7 bases align to TRBD1. The germline V gene encodes CDR1 ENHRY and CDR2 SYGVKD. There are 14 residues in the CDR3. Trimming took 8 bases from V and 3 from J; bases not matched to a gene: 6. The CDR3 here is CAIRTGGHTGELFF. The CDR3, as DNA: TGTGCCATCCGGACAGGCGGACACACCGGGGAGCTGTTTTTT.

In DNA, the CDR3 is TGTGCCAGCAGCTTGCTGGGGGCTTTTGATACTGAAGCTTTCTTT. Amino acids: CASSLLGAFDTEAFF. This chain joins TRBV13 and TRBJ1-1; possible D gene TRBD1, 6 bases. CDR1 PRHDT and CDR2 FYEKMQ come from the germline V gene (reference sequence). CDR3 length: 15 residues. The V and J ends lost 3 bases and 5 bases respectively, with 16 bases between them.

This sequence joins TRBV4-3 and TRBJ1-2; D perhaps matches TRBD1 (5 bases). This CDR3 is 16 amino acids long. Germline CDR1 LGHNA, CDR2 YSLEER. V gave up 0 bases and J gave up 4 bases, with 15 bases separating them. The CDR3 here is CASSQDRGGRPYGYTF. The CDR3 DNA follows: TGCGCCAGCAGCCAAGATAGGGGTGGCAGGCCCTATGGCTACACCTTC.

This chain connects TRBV2 to TRBJ1-4, with 8 bases lining up with TRBD1. J was trimmed by 4 bases and V by 6 bases; bases with no gene match: 10. The CDR3 has 16 residues. Germline CDR1 and CDR2: SNHLY and FYNNEI. The CDR3 region is CASSVQGGRVNEKLFF. In nucleotides, the CDR3 is TGTGCCAGCAGCGTACAGGGGGGGAGGGTTAATGAAAAACTGTTTTTT.